The 10 T cell receptor beta chains below were found in one sample sequenced in a study of CD8 T cells in ankylosing spondylitis. TCRdb used MiXCR to reprocess the 5' RACE reads, holding one entry per CDR3 protein. Among roughly 250,000 distinct CDR3 sequences listed, about 9.1% were seen once. The sequenced sample was blood, either unsorted or a sorted T cell fraction (not recorded which). The origin of the receptors is a male donor with ankylosing spondylitis or in good health (not recorded which).

This clonotype occurred many times. DNA for the CDR3: TGTGCCAGCAGCTTTCGGCCAGCGGACTACGAGCAGTACTTC. Protein: CASSFRPADYEQYF. The chain carries TRBV5-6 and TRBJ2-7; possible D gene TRBD2, 5 bases. There are 14 residues in the CDR3. Germline-derived CDR1 and CDR2 are SGHDT and YYEEEE. Between the trimmed V and J ends, which lost 2 bases and 3 bases, there was a span of 12 bases.

About this clonotype: This sequence may be a read error, since a much larger clone differs from it by one base. J is TRBJ2-1 and V is TRBV20-1; 7 nucleotides align to TRBD2. Germline V gene sequence: CDR1 DFQATT, CDR2 SNEGSKA (reference sequence). The CDR3 length is 13 residues. CDR3 protein: CSASGTTLNELFF. The CDR3 DNA sequence: TGCAGTGCCTCCGGGACTACCCTCAATGAGCTGTTCTTC.

The gene calls are TRBV20-1 and TRBJ2-5; 9 bases map to TRBD2. Germline V gives CDR1 DFQATT, CDR2 SNEGSKA (reference sequence). CDR3 length equals 16 residues. Trimming cost V 6 bases and J 4 bases; bases outside gene matches: 15. CDR3 nucleotides: TGCAGTGCCAGTCAGGGTCTAGCGGGATTAGGAGAGACCCAGTACTTC. This sequence encodes CSASQGLAGLGETQYF.

This clonotype was picked up many times. V and J are TRBV7-2 and TRBJ1-2; the match to TRBD1 covers 8 bases. The length of the CDR3 is 13 residues. The V and J ends lost 5 bases and 5 bases, in that order; junction bases with no gene match: 4. CDR1 and CDR2 from the germline V gene are SGHTA and FQGNSA. The CDR3 DNA reads as TGTGCCAGCAGCCCCGGGACAGGATATGGCTACACCTTC. This sequence encodes CASSPGTGYGYTF.

This clonotype was seen more than once but under ten times. The chain is built from TRBV5-1 and TRBJ2-1; the match to TRBD1 covers 8 bases. The germline CDR1 and CDR2 sequences are SGHRS and YFSETQ. The CDR3 sequence is 15 residues long. V was pared by 2 bases and J by 8 bases, with 9 bases of the junction left unmatched. The CDR3 sequence is CASSFPRRGRDEQFF. CDR3 in DNA: TGCGCCAGCAGCTTCCCCCGCAGGGGGCGGGATGAGCAGTTCTTC.

At least ten counts were recorded for this clonotype. The chain joins TRBV20-1 to TRBJ2-3, with 12 nucleotides matching TRBD2. In germline, CDR1 is DFQATT, CDR2 SNEGSKA (reference sequence). The junction had 2 bases not matched to a gene; V was cut back by 3 bases and J by 4 bases. This CDR3 spans 14 amino acids. The CDR3 region has the DNA TGCAGTGCTAGGGCTAGCGGGAGGGCAGATACGCAGTATTTT. It encodes CSARASGRADTQYF.

This clonotype was counted at least ten times. The chain couples TRBV6-1 to TRBJ1-2; D may be TRBD1 (5 bases). Trimming pared 7 bases from V and 2 bases from J, leaving 17 bases between. The CDR3 has 15 amino acids. Germline CDR1 reads MNHNS; CDR2 reads SASEGT. The CDR3 region has the DNA TGTGCCAGCACCCTAGAGGGCAGGGAAAACTATGGCTACACCTTC. Translated, it gives CASTLEGRENYGYTF.

The sample holds many counts of this clonotype. This sequence joins TRBV7-9 and TRBJ1-6; D perhaps matches TRBD1 (6 bases). Trimming pared 5 bases from V and 8 bases from J, leaving 16 bases between. CDR1 is SEHNR, CDR2 FQNEAQ, per germline (reference sequence). The CDR3 consists of 15 residues. CDR3 nucleotides: TGTGCCAGCAGCCAAGTGCGGACAGCAGATTCACCCCTCCACTTT. It specifies CASSQVRTADSPLHF.

The rearrangement joins TRBV9 to TRBJ2-7, with 8 bases aligning to TRBD2. V gave up 4 bases and J gave up 5 bases; unmatched junction bases: 11. CDR3 size: 15 residues. Germline loops: CDR1 SGDLS, CDR2 YYNGEE. Here the CDR3 DNA reads TGTGCCAGCAGCATTAGCGGGGTACTGGGACACGAGCAGTACTTC. Translating it yields CASSISGVLGHEQYF. The full variable domain, with the rest looked up from reference TRBV9 and TRBJ2-7, is DSGVTQTPKHLITATGQRVTLRCSPRSGDLSVYWYQQSLDQGLQFLIQYYNGEERAKGNILERFSAQQFPDLHSELNLSSLELGDSALYFCASSISGVLGHEQYFGPGTRLTVT.

This clonotype was detected many times. The chain carries TRBV12-3 or TRBV12-4 and TRBJ2-2; D remains unclear. Trimming removed 3 bases at V and 3 bases at J, with 2 bases between. CDR3 length: 12 amino acids. The CDR3 spells CASSFHTGELFF. The CDR3 DNA reads TGTGCCAGCAGTTTTCACACCGGGGAGCTGTTTTTT.